Listed below are T cell receptor beta chains from one sample, sequenced in a study of shared clonotypes between healthy human individuals. Sequenced by immunoSEQ multiplex PCR; TCRdb stores in-frame clones only, minus some. In the table there are approximately 720,000 clones, about 91% of which are singletons. The sequenced sample consisted of naive CD8+ T cells sorted from blood. These TCRs come from a man aged 30 to 45 in good health. The CDR3 runs from the conserved cysteine through the conserved F or W. Fields, in order: clone size, D gene, V gene, J gene, CDR3 protein, CDR3 DNA. The D gene is left open where the match is weak. The size entry is marked missing in some rows and otherwise reads once, few, many or a size class.

NA	TRBD2	TRBV10-3	TRBJ2-1	CAISESSGRANEQFF	TGTGCCATCAGTGAGTCTAGCGGGAGGGCTAATGAGCAGTTCTTC
NA	NA	TRBV6-5	TRBJ1-2	CASSYSSGRAVYGYTF	TGTGCCAGCAGTTACTCGAGTGGCAGGGCCGTCTATGGCTACACCTTC
NA	NA	TRBV4-3	TRBJ1-2	CASSQLRSGRTYGYTF	TGCGCCAGCAGCCAACTTCGGTCAGGGAGAACCTATGGCTACACCTTC
NA	NA	TRBV29-1	TRBJ2-5	CSGGTTHQETQYF	TGCAGCGGAGGGACAACCCACCAAGAGACCCAGTACTTC
once	TRBD1	TRBV7-8	TRBJ2-1	CASSGPTGGIGNEQFF	TGTGCCAGCAGCGGGCCGACAGGGGGGATTGGCAATGAGCAGTTCTTC
NA	TRBD1	TRBV2	TRBJ2-7	CASSDSGQGPGQYF	TGTGCCAGCAGTGATTCCGGACAGGGACCCGGGCAGTACTTC
NA	NA	TRBV4-3	TRBJ1-4	CASSQGSQATNEKLFF	TGCGCCAGCAGCCAAGGGTCACAGGCAACTAATGAAAAACTGTTTTTT
NA	NA	TRBV7-9	TRBJ1-1	CASSEPPGGGENTEAFF	TGTGCCAGCAGTGAACCTCCCGGAGGGGGAGAGAACACTGAAGCTTTCTTT
once	TRBD2	TRBV9	TRBJ2-2	CASSVDGSGLPNTGELFF	TGTGCCAGCAGCGTAGACGGTAGCGGGCTCCCGAACACCGGGGAGCTGTTTTTT
NA	TRBD2	TRBV15	TRBJ2-5	CATSSSLSGIGTQYF	TGTGCCACCAGCAGTTCTCTTAGCGGGATCGGGACCCAGTACTTC